This T cell receptor (beta chain) was sequenced during a study of tumor-infiltrating lymphocytes in primary liver carcinoma. Across the whole study: The tumors, T1-T3 N0M0 lesions, were roughly 4 to 10 cm across.

Points from the study as a whole: Relative to blood, tumors carried a significantly larger fraction of the repertoire in their top 250 clones (p = 0.039). Tumor-adjacent and tumor-blood pairs shared a smaller degree of overlap than tumor region pairs.

A few counts support this clonotype. Its cognate antigen is unknown. The investigators made TCR beta cDNA from about 510 ng total RNA, using a constant-region primer. Three rounds of nested multiplex PCR with slightly modified ARM-PCR produced TCR beta libraries. The first two PCR rounds used TRBV1-TRBV30 forward primers with a C-beta reverse primer, roughly 10 cycles each. Via MiXCR, TCRdb re-called the multiplex PCR reads, giving one row per CDR3 protein. The table records hundreds of thousands of distinct CDR3 sequences, almost 60% of them present only once. The CDR3 spans 18 residues. CDR1 PRHDT and CDR2 FYEKMQ come from the germline V gene (reference sequence). After removal of 5 bases from V and 0 bases from J, the junction contained 10 bases not matched to a gene. Germline DNA was also extracted, with blood RNA taken from unsorted whole blood. Collected before surgery were roughly 4 milliliters of peripheral blood.

V is TRBV13 and J is TRBJ2-1; 10 bases map to TRBD2. The sequence came from a woman in her 30s with primary liver carcinoma and hepatitis B virus infection. The sequenced material came from peripheral blood. The CDR3 region has the DNA TGTGCCAGCAGCCCTCGGGCTAGCGGGAGCCCCTCCTACAATGAGCAGTTCTTC. It specifies CASSPRASGSPSYNEQFF.